The 20 T cell receptor beta chains below were found in one sample sequenced in a study of blood T cell repertoires in COVID-19. Repertoires were generated with immunoSEQ multiplex PCR, while TCRdb's copy carries only in-frame clones and drops some. Of about 140,000 clones listed, roughly 79% are singletons. The specimen sequenced was peripheral blood. Source of these receptors: a woman in her sixties with acute or convalescent COVID-19.

The rearrangement links TRBV7-2 to TRBJ2-4; D remains unclear. The CDR3 has 14 residues. Germline lookup yields CDR1 SGHTA and CDR2 FQGNSA. With 1 base removed from V and 10 bases from J, the gap between germline ends came to 14 bases. The CDR3 spells CASSLGWMADIQYF. The CDR3 region has the DNA TGTGCCAGCAGCTTAGGGTGGATGGCGGATATTCAGTACTTC.

This chain joins TRBV19 and TRBJ2-5; TRBD2 matches 12 bases. Trimming at V came to 5 bases and at J to 5 bases, leaving 18 bases not matched to a gene. This CDR3 is 19 amino acids long. Germline V CDR1 and CDR2: LNHDA, SQIVND (reference sequence). CDR3 nucleotide sequence: TGTGCCAGTAGTGGAACTAGCGGGAGGACTTTTGCCCAAGGGGAGACCCAGTACTTC. Its protein product is CASSGTSGRTFAQGETQYF. Based on the CDR3 plus reference TRBV19 and TRBJ2-5, the full variable domain is DGGITQSPKYLFRKEGQNVTLSCEQNLNHDAMYWYRQDPGQGLRLIYYSQIVNDFQKGDIAEGYSVSREKKESFPLTVTSAQKNPTAFYLCASSGTSGRTFAQGETQYFGPGTRLLVL.

The rearrangement joins TRBV6-5 to TRBJ2-7, with D possibly TRBD1 on 6 matching bases. Germline CDR1 is MNHEY and CDR2 is SVGAGI. V was shortened by 6 bases and J by 3 bases, with 9 bases between the two germline ends. The CDR3 runs to 12 residues. The CDR3 loop reads CASSDRFYEQYF. For the CDR3, the DNA is TGTGCCAGCAGCGACAGGTTCTACGAGCAGTACTTC.

The rearrangement joins TRBV27 to TRBJ2-1, with D tentatively TRBD2 (6 bases). The CDR3 loop spans 17 amino acids. Germline assignment: CDR1 MNHEY and CDR2 SMNVEV (reference sequence). Trimming cost V 3 bases and J 3 bases, with 18 bases left between them. The CDR3 region has the DNA TGTGCCAGCAGTTTGTATTGGCGGGAAGGAGGCTACAATGAGCAGTTCTTC. Its translation is CASSLYWREGGYNEQFF.

This chain joins TRBV7-9 and TRBJ1-1, with D maybe TRBD1 (6 bases). From germline, CDR1 is SEHNR and CDR2 FQNEAQ (reference sequence). The CDR3 extends over 14 amino acids. Trimming stripped 2 bases from V and 1 base from J, with 8 bases between. This chain's CDR3 is CASSLLGQNTEAFF. Written as DNA, the CDR3 is TGTGCCAGCAGCTTACTGGGACAGAACACTGAAGCTTTCTTT.

This clone has more than one count but fewer than ten. The J gene is TRBJ1-4, the V gene TRBV5-4; 9 bases fit TRBD1. CDR3 length: 16 amino acids. Trimming at V came to 4 bases and at J to 4 bases, leaving 8 bases not matched to a gene. CDR1 SGHNT and CDR2 YYREEE come from the germline V gene (reference sequence). CDR3 loop: CASSPGTGLNNEKLFF. The CDR3 nucleotides read TGTGCCAGCAGCCCCGGGACAGGGCTTAATAATGAAAAACTGTTTTTT.

The V gene is TRBV4-1, the J gene TRBJ2-7; tentative D call: TRBD1 (6 bases). There are 15 residues in the CDR3. Germline V gene lookup returns CDR1 MGHRA and CDR2 YSYEKL. The germline V and J ends were trimmed by 1 base and 0 bases, with 10 bases remaining between them. The DNA for the CDR3 is TGCGCCAGCAGCCAAGCTTCACAGGGCTCCTACGAGCAGTACTTC. The encoded protein is CASSQASQGSYEQYF.

The CDR3 loop reads CASSIGTLNTGELFF. The CDR3 bases are TGTGCCAGCAGCATCGGGACTCTGAACACCGGGGAGCTGTTTTTT. V gene TRBV5-6 combines with J gene TRBJ2-2; a possible D gene is TRBD2 (6 bases). This CDR3 region has 15 residues. CDR1 SGHDT and CDR2 YYEEEE come from the germline V gene. Trimming stripped 4 bases from V and 1 base from J, with 11 bases between. Full variable domain (rest looked up from reference TRBV5-6 and TRBJ2-2): DAGVTQSPTHLIKTRGQQVTLRCSPKSGHDTVSWYQQALGQGPQFIFQYYEEEERQRGNFPDRFSGHQFPNYSSELNVNALLLGDSALYLCASSIGTLNTGELFFGEGSRLTVL.

This clone has more than one count but fewer than ten. This chain joins TRBV6-4 and TRBJ1-1; 8 bases are a match to TRBD1. The trim removed 4 bases at V and 1 base at J, leaving 2 bases unmatched. CDR1 is MRHNA and CDR2 is SNTAGT in the germline V gene. The CDR3 totals 14 residues. CDR3 loop: CASSVTGENTEAFF. For the CDR3, the DNA is TGTGCCAGCAGTGTGACAGGGGAGAACACTGAAGCTTTCTTT.

This clone was counted a few times. The chain uses TRBV2 and TRBJ2-7, with TRBD1 identical over 9 bases. Germline-derived CDR1 and CDR2 are SNHLY and FYNNEI. Losses at the gene ends were 2 bases for V and 1 base for J; bases not matched to a gene: 18. The CDR3 is 20 residues long. Here the CDR3 reads CASSEIWVAFEGQGSYEQYF. Here the CDR3 DNA reads TGTGCCAGCAGTGAAATTTGGGTAGCGTTTGAGGGACAGGGATCCTACGAGCAGTACTTC.

This chain joins TRBV7-6 and TRBJ2-4; TRBD1 matches 9 bases. The junction had 11 bases not matched to a gene; V was cut back by 5 bases and J by 0 bases. The CDR3 consists of 18 residues. Germline CDR1 reads SGHVS; CDR2 reads FNYEAQ. The CDR3 DNA reads TGTGCCAGCAGCAACCGGGACAGGGCTTCTCTAGCCAAAAACATTCAGTACTTC. This gives the protein CASSNRDRASLAKNIQYF. The entire variable domain, with the rest obtained from reference TRBV7-6 and TRBJ2-4, is as follows: GAGVSQSPRYKVTKRGQDVALRCDPISGHVSLYWYRQALGQGPEFLTYFNYEAQQDKSGLPNDRFSAERPEGSISTLTIQRTEQRDSAMYRCASSNRDRASLAKNIQYFGAGTRLSVL.

The chain employs TRBV5-5 and TRBJ2-1, with D unclear. Germline-derived CDR1 and CDR2 are SGHKS and YYEKEE (reference sequence). Trimming took off 4 bases at V and 5 bases at J, with 13 bases between the two ends. This CDR3 spans 14 amino acids. The CDR3 reads CASSPLGGNNEQFF. CDR3 sequence (DNA): TGTGCCAGCAGCCCTCTTGGCGGAAACAATGAGCAGTTCTTC.

This chain joins TRBV27 and TRBJ1-2; D might be TRBD1 (5 bases). This CDR3 comprises 15 residues. The V and J ends lost 3 bases and 5 bases respectively, with 16 bases between them. CDR1 is MNHEY, CDR2 SMNVEV, per germline (reference sequence). The CDR3 protein is CASSFLSQGIYGYTF. CDR3 in DNA: TGTGCCAGCAGTTTCTTGAGCCAGGGAATATATGGCTACACCTTC.

This sequence joins TRBV7-2 and TRBJ2-2, with 7 bases fitting TRBD1. With V trimmed by 3 bases and J by 0 bases, 4 bases remained unmatched. The germline V gene encodes CDR1 SGHTA and CDR2 FQGNSA. This CDR3 is 16 amino acids long. The CDR3 protein is CASSFRDSPNTGELFF. The CDR3 nucleotides are TGTGCCAGCAGCTTTAGGGACAGCCCGAACACCGGGGAGCTGTTTTTT.

The V gene is TRBV18, the J gene TRBJ2-7, with 8 bases fitting TRBD1. Germline assignment: CDR1 KGHSH and CDR2 LQKENI. This CDR3 is 12 amino acids long. V was pared by 3 bases and J by 6 bases, with 1 base of the junction left unmatched. The DNA of the CDR3 is TGTGCCAGCTCACCGACAGGGGCCGAGCAGTACTTC. Amino acid sequence: CASSPTGAEQYF.

The V call is TRBV2, the J call TRBJ2-3; 11 bases fit TRBD1. Germline lookup yields CDR1 SNHLY and CDR2 FYNNEI. The V gene end was trimmed by 6 bases and the J gene end by 0 bases; junction bases not matched to a gene: 2. The CDR3 length is 15 residues. This CDR3 is CASRDRGLSTDTQYF. The CDR3 region has the DNA TGTGCCAGCAGGGACAGGGGGCTGAGCACAGATACGCAGTATTTT.

This clone has only a few counts. The chain combines TRBV19 with TRBJ2-1; 9 bases are shared with TRBD2. CDR1 is LNHDA and CDR2 is SQIVND in the germline V gene (reference sequence). The CDR3 sequence is 17 residues long. The V gene end was trimmed by 4 bases and the J gene end by 7 bases; junction bases not matched to a gene: 14. The CDR3 coding sequence is TGTGCCAGTAGTACGGGACTTCGTAGCGGGAGTAGAAATGAGCAGTTCTTC. The encoded protein is CASSTGLRSGSRNEQFF.

V is TRBV11-2 and J is TRBJ2-1, with 11 positions matching TRBD2. Germline loops: CDR1 SGHAT, CDR2 FQNNGV. V shed 3 bases, J shed 4 bases, and the junction held 5 bases outside the gene matches. This CDR3 spans 16 amino acids. For the CDR3, the DNA is TGTGCCAGCAGCTTCCGAACTAGCGGGGGTTACAATGAGCAGTTCTTC. Translated: CASSFRTSGGYNEQFF.

The rearrangement uses TRBV7-9 and TRBJ2-7; maybe TRBD2 (6 bases). Trimming left V 5 bases short and J 4 bases short, with 15 bases between. Looked up from germline, CDR1 is SEHNR and CDR2 is FQNEAQ (reference sequence). CDR3 length: 14 amino acids. The CDR3: CASSPGTALYEQYF. CDR3 nucleotides: TGTGCCAGCAGCCCCGGGACTGCCCTTTACGAGCAGTACTTC.

The CDR3 coding sequence is TGTGCCAGCAGCTGGAGCTCAACTAATGAAAAACTGTTTTTT. Its protein is CASSWSSTNEKLFF. V is TRBV28 and J is TRBJ1-4; no firm D call. V gave up 6 bases and J gave up 0 bases, with 8 bases separating them. Germline CDR1 reads MDHEN; CDR2 reads SYDVKM. This CDR3 is 14 amino acids long.